The present entry profiles one TCR beta chain with its context. This clone was seen only once. Its antigen has not been determined. No much larger clonotype is one base removed from it; base qualities were not supplied. Genomic DNA was extracted from sorted cells for sequencing of the TCRbeta CDR3 region. The immunoSEQ Assay was used for sequencing of TCRbeta CDR3 regions. Held by TCRdb, this immuneACCESS table contains in-frame sequences only and omits some clones. Under half of the omission traces to an unresolved V gene where checked; the cause of the rest is unknown. Counted in this sample were tens of thousands of clones; approximately 90% of them appeared once. Jointly, the top ten make up roughly 1% of the sample. The junction shows trimming of 5 bases on V and 5 bases on J, and the gene matches do not reach 6 bases of it. Via the germline V gene (reference sequence), CDR1 is SGHAT and CDR2 FQDESV. The CDR3 contains 15 residues, cysteine and phenylalanine counted. Kept here is only the CDR3 DNA, which spans 45 bases and is read in frame from base 1.

Patients with a history of autoimmune disease or receiving systemic immunosuppression were excluded from the trial. Peripheral blood for TCR sequencing was collected from all dose cohorts at baseline, on cycle 4 day 1, and on cycle 7 day 1. The samples were drawn from a first-in-human, open-label, multicenter phase I dose-escalation trial of ivuxolimab. Adults with locally advanced or metastatic head and neck squamous cell, hepatocellular, melanoma or renal cell carcinoma were enrolled in the trial. Before TCR sequencing, CD4+ T cells and CD8+ T cells were sorted from peripheral blood as separate populations. These data come from a study of OX40 agonist ivuxolimab in advanced cancers. About the study as a whole: Ivuxolimab was an agonistic, fully human IgG2 monoclonal antibody directed against OX40 (CD134), a costimulatory receptor. The purpose of peripheral TCRbeta sequencing was to test whether ivuxolimab changed TCR sequence diversity and led to clonal T-cell expansion. Prior anti-PD-1, anti-PD-L1 or anti-CTLA-4 therapy was permitted, and 30% to 50% of dose-escalation patients had received checkpoint inhibitors. The paper covers the monotherapy dose-escalation part of the phase I ivuxolimab trial, which included N ≈ 50 patients. Intravenous ivuxolimab was administered to patients every 2 weeks at six dose levels: 0.01, 0.1, 0.3, 1.5, 3 and 10 mg/kg. Among the roughly 50 dose-escalation patients, some 20 had hepatocellular carcinoma, some 15 melanoma, 9 renal cell carcinoma and 9 head and neck cancer. Partial responses occurred in three dose-escalation patients: two with cutaneous melanoma and one with hepatocellular carcinoma. In the dose-escalation cohort, around 80% of patients were male, and the mean age was roughly 60 years with a range of roughly 20 to 80. The full study reports these points: After ivuxolimab, expanded clones were on average more numerous among CD8+ T cells than among CD4+ T cells. Which antigens the clonally expanded peripheral T cells were specific for was not determined. Low levels of normalized T-cell clonal expansion were also shown by some nonresponding patients. At doses from 0.1 to 3.0 mg/kg, clonal expansion was seen in both CD4+ and CD8+ blood T cells between baseline and week 6. In the 0.1-3.0 mg/kg groups, partial responders had among the lowest normalized peripheral clonal expansion, particularly in CD8+ T cells.

The sequence derives from an adult with an advanced solid tumor such as melanoma, head and neck, liver or kidney cancer. The chain couples TRBV11-1 to TRBJ2-3, and 11 junction bases match TRBD2. Sequences were derived from CD4+ or CD8+ T cells sorted from blood, sampled in a trial of the OX40 agonist ivuxolimab. The DNA sequence follows: TGTGCCAGCAGCACGGGACTAGCGGAGGGAGATACGCAGTATTTT. It translates as CASSTGLAEGDTQYF.